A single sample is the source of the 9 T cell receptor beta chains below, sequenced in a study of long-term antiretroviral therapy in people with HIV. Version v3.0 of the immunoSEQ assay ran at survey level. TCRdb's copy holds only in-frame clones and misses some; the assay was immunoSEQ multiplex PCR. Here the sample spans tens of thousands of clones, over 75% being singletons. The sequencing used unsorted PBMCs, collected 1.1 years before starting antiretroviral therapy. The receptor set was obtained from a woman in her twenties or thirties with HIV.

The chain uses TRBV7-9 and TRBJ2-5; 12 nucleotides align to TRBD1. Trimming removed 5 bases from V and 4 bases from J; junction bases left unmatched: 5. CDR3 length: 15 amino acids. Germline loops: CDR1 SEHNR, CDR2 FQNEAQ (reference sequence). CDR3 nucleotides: TGTGCCAGCAGCCGGGGACAGGGGGCAGGAGAGACCCAGTACTTC. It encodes CASSRGQGAGETQYF.

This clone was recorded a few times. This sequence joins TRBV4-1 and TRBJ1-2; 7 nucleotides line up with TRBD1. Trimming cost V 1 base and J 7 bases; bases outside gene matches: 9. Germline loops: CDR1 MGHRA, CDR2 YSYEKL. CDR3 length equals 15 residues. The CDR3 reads CASSQVHRGPGGYTF. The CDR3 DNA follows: TGCGCCAGCAGCCAAGTGCACAGGGGTCCGGGTGGCTACACCTTC.

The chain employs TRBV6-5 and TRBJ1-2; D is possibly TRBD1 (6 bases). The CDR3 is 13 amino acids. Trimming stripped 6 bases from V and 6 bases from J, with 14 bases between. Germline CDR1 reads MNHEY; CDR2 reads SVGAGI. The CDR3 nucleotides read TGTGCCAGCAGCCAAAGGGACAAGGATGGCTACACCTTC. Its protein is CASSQRDKDGYTF.

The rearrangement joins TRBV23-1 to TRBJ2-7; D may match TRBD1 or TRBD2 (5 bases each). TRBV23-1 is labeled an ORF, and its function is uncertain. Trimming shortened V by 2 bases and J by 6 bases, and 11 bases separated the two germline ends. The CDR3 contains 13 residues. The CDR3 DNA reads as TGCGCCAGCAGTCAACCGGGGCCTAGCGAGCAGTACGTC. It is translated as CASSQPGPSEQYV.

CDR3 sequence reads: CASSPFATEAFF. CDR3 nucleotide sequence: TGTGCCAGCAGTCCCTTCGCGACTGAAGCTTTCTTT. The V and J genes are TRBV2 and TRBJ1-1, with no clear D. V was clipped by 5 bases and J by 5 bases, with 9 bases between them. Per germline, CDR1 SNHLY and CDR2 FYNNEI. The CDR3 contains 12 residues. The variable domain in full, with the rest retrieved from reference TRBV2 and TRBJ1-1, is EPEVTQTPSHQVTQMGQEVILRCVPISNHLYFYWYRQILGQKVEFLVSFYNNEISEKSEIFDDQFSVERPDGSNFTLKIRSTKLEDSAMYFCASSPFATEAFFGQGTRLTVV.

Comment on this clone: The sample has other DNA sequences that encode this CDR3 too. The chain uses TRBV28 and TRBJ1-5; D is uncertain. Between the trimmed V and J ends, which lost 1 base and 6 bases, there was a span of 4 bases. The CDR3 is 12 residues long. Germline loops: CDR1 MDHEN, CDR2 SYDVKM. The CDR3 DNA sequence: TGTGCCAGCAGTTTATTACGTCAGCCCCAGCATTTT. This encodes CASSLLRQPQHF.

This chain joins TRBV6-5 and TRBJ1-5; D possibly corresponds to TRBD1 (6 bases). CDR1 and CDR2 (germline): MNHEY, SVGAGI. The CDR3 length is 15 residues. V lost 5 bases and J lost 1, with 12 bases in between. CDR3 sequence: CASSTGTISNQPQHF. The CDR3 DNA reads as TGTGCCAGCAGTACCGGGACAATCAGCAATCAGCCCCAGCATTTT.

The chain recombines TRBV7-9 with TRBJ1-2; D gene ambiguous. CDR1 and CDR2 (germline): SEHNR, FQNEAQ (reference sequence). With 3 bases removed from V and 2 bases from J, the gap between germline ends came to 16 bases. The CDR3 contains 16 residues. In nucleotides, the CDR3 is TGTGCCAGCAGCTTCGGGCCGACGGAATCGAACTATGGCTACACCTTC. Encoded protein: CASSFGPTESNYGYTF.

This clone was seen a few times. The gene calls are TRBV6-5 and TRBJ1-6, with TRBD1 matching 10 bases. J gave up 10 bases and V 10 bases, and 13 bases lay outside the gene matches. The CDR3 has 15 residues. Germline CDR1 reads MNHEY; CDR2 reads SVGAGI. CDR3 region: CATATGTGDSSPLHF. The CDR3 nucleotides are TGTGCCACCGCCACGGGGACAGGGGACAGCTCACCCCTCCACTTT.